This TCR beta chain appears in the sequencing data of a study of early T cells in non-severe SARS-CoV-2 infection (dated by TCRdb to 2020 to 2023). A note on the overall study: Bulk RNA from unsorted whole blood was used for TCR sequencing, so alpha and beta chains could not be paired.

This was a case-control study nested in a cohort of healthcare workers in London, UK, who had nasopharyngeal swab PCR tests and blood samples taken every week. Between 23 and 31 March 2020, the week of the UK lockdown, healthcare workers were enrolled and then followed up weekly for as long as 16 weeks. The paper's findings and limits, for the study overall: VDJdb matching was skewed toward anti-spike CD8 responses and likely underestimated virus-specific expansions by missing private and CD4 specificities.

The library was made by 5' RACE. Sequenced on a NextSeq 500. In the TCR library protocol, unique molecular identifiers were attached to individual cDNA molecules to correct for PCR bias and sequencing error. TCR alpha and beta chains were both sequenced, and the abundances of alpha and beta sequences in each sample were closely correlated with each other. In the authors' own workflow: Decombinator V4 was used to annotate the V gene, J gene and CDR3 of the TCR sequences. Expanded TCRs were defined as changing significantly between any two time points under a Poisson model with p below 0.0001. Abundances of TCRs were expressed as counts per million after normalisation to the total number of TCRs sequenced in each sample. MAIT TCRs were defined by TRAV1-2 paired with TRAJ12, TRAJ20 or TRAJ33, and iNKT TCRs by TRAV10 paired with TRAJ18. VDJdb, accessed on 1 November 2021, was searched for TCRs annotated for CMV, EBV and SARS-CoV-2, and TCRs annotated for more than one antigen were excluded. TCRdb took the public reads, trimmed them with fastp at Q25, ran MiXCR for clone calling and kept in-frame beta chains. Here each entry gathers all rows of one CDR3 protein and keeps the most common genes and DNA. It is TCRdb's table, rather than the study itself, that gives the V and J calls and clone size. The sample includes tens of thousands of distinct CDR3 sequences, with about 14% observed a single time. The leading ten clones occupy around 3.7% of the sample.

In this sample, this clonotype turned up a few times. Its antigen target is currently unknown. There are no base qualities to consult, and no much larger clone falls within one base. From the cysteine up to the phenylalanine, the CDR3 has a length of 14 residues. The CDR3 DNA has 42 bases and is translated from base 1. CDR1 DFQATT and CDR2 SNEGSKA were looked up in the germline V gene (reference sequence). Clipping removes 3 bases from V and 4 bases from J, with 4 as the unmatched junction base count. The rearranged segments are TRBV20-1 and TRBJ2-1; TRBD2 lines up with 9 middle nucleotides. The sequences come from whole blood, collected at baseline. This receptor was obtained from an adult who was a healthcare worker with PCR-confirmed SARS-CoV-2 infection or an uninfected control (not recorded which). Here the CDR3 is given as CSARAGGPYNEQFF. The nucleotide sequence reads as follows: TGCAGTGCTAGGGCGGGAGGGCCATACAATGAGCAGTTCTTC.